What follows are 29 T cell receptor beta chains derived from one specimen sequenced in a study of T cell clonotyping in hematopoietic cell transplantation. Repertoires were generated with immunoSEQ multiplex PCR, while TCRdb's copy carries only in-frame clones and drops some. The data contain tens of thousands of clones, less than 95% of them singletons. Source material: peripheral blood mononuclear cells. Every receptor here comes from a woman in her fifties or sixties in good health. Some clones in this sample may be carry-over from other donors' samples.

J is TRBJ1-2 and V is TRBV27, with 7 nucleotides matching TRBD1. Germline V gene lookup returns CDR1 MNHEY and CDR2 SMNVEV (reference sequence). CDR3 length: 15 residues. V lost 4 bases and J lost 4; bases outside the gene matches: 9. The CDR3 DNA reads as TGTGCCAGCAGTTCCTGGACAGGAACCGGCTATGGCTACACCTTC. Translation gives CASSSWTGTGYGYTF.

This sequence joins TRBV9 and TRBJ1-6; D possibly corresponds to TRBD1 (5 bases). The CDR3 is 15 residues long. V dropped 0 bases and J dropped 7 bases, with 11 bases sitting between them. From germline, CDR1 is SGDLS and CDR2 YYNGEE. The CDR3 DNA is TGTGCCAGCAGCGTAGAGACGGGGGGAAATTCACCCCTCCACTTT. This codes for CASSVETGGNSPLHF.

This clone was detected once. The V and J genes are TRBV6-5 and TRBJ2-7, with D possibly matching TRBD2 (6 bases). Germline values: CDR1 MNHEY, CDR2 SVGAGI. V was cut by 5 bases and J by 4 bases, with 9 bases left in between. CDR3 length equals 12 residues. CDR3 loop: CASSKEGYEQYF. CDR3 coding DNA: TGTGCCAGCAGTAAGGAGGGATACGAGCAGTACTTC.

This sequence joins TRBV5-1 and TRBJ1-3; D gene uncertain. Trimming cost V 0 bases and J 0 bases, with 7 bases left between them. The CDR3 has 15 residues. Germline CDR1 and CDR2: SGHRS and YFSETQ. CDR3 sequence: CASSLGVNSGNTIYF. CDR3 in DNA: TGCGCCAGCAGCTTGGGAGTCAACTCTGGAAACACCATATATTTT. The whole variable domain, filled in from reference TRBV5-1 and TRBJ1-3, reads KAGVTQTPRYLIKTRGQQVTLSCSPISGHRSVSWYQQTPGQGLQFLFEYFSETQRNKGNFPGRFSGRQFSNSRSEMNVSTLELGDSALYLCASSLGVNSGNTIYFGEGSWLTVV.

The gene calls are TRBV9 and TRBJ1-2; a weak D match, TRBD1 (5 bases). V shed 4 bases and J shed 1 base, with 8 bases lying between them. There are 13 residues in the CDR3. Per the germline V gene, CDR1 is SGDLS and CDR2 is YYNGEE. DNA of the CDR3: TGTGCCAGCAGCCCGGGGGGTAACTATGGCTACACCTTC. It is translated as CASSPGGNYGYTF.

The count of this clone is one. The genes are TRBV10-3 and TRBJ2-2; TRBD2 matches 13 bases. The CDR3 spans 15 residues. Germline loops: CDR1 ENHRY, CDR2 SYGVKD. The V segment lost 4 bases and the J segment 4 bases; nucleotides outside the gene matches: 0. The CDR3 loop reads CAISGLAGGTGELFF. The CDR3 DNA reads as TGTGCCATCAGTGGACTAGCGGGGGGCACCGGGGAGCTGTTTTTT.

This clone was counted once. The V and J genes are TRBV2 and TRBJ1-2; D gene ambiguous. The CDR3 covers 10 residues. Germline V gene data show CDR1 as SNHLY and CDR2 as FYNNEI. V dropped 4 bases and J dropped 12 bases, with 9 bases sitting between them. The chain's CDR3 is CASSAGSDTF. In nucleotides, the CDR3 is TGTGCCAGCAGTGCGGGGTCCGACACCTTC.

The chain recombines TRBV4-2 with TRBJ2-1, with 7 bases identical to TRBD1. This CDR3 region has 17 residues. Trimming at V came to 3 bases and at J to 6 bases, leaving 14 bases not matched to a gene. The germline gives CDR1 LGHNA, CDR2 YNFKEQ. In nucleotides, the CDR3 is TGTGCCAGCAGCCATAGTTTTGTCGGGACAGCTTTCAATGAGCAGTTCTTC. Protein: CASSHSFVGTAFNEQFF.

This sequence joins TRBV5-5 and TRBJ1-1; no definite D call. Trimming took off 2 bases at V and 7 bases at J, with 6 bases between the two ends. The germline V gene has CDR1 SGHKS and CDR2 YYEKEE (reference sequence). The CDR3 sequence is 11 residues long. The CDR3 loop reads CASSFTVEAFF. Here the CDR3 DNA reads TGTGCCAGCAGCTTTACAGTTGAAGCTTTCTTT. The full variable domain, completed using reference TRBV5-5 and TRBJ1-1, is DAGVTQSPTHLIKTRGQQVTLRCSPISGHKSVSWYQQVLGQGPQFIFQYYEKEERGRGNFPDRFSARQFPNYSSELNVNALLLGDSALYLCASSFTVEAFFGQGTRLTVV.

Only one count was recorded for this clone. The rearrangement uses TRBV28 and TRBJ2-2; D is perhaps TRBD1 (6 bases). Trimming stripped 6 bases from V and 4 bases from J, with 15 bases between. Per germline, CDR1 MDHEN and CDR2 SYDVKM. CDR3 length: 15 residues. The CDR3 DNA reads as TGTGCCAGCAGACCGCCGGGACAAAGCACCGGGGAGCTGTTTTTT. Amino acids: CASRPPGQSTGELFF.

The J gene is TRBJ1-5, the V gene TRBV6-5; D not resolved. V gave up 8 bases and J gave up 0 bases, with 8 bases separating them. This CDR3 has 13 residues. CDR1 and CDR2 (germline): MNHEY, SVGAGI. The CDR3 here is CASGVYSNQPQHF. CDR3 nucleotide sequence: TGTGCCAGCGGCGTCTATAGCAATCAGCCCCAGCATTTT.

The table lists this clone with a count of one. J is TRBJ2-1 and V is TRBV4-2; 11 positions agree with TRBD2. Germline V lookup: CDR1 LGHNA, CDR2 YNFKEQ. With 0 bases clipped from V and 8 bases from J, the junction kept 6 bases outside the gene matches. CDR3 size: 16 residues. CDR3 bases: TGTGCCAGCAGCCAAGATCTAGCGGGGGGTTTGGATGAGCAGTTCTTC. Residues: CASSQDLAGGLDEQFF.

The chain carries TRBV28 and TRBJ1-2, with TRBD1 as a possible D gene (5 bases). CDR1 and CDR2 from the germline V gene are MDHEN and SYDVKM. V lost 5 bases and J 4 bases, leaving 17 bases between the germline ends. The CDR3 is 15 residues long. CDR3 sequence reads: CASSTPGPPFYGYTF. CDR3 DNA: TGTGCCAGCAGTACTCCGGGGCCCCCTTTCTATGGCTACACCTTC.

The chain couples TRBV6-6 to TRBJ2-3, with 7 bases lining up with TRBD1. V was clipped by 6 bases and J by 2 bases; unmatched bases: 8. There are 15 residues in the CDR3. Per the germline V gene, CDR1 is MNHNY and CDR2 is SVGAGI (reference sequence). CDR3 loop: CASSLQTGTTDTQYF. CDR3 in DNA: TGTGCCAGCAGCCTCCAGACAGGGACCACAGATACGCAGTATTTT.

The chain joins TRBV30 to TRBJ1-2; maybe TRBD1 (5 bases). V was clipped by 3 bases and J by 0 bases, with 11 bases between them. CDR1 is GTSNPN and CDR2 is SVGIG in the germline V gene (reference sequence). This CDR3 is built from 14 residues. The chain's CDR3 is CAWRRDRANYGYTF. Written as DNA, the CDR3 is TGTGCCTGGAGGAGGGACCGCGCTAACTATGGCTACACCTTC.

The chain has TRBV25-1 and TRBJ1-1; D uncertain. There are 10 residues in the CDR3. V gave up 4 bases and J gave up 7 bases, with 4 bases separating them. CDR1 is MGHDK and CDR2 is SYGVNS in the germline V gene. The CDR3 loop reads CASSGVEAFF. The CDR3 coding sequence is TGTGCCAGCAGTGGGGTTGAAGCTTTCTTT.

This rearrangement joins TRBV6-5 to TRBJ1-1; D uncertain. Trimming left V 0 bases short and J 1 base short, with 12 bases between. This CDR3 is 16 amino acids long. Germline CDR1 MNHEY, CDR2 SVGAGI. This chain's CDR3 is CASSYSRARKNTEAFF. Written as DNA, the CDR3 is TGTGCCAGCAGTTACTCTAGGGCCAGAAAGAACACTGAAGCTTTCTTT.

CDR3 residues: CASSLEGQGVGNEQFF. DNA of the CDR3: TGCGCCAGCAGCTTGGAGGGACAGGGGGTGGGCAATGAGCAGTTCTTC. The chain carries TRBV5-1 and TRBJ2-1, with 11 bases aligning to TRBD1. The V gene's germline CDR1 is SGHRS and CDR2 YFSETQ. The CDR3 contains 16 residues. V lost 0 bases and J lost 6; bases outside the gene matches: 5. Filled out from reference TRBV5-1 and TRBJ2-1, the complete variable domain reads KAGVTQTPRYLIKTRGQQVTLSCSPISGHRSVSWYQQTPGQGLQFLFEYFSETQRNKGNFPGRFSGRQFSNSRSEMNVSTLELGDSALYLCASSLEGQGVGNEQFFGPGTRLTVL.

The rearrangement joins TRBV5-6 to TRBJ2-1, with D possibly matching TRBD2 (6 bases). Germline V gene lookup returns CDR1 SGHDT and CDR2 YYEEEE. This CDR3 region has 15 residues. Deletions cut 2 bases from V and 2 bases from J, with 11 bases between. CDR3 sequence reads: CASSLPGRTYNEQFF. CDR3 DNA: TGTGCCAGCAGCTTACCGGGGAGGACCTACAATGAGCAGTTCTTC.

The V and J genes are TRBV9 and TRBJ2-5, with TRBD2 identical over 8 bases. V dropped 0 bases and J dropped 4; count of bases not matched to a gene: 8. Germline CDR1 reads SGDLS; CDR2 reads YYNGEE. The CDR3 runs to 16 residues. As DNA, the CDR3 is TGTGCCAGCAGCGTAGGAGGACTACGGGGGGGAGAGACCCAGTACTTC. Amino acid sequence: CASSVGGLRGGETQYF.

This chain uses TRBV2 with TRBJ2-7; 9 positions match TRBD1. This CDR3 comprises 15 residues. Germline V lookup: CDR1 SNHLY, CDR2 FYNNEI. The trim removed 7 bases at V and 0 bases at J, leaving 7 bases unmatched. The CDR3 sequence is CASNSDRGSSYEQYF. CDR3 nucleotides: TGTGCCAGCAACTCGGACAGGGGAAGCTCCTACGAGCAGTACTTC.

The chain's CDR3 is CASSLGQGLSYEQYF. The CDR3 region has the DNA TGTGCCAGCAGCTTGGGACAGGGGCTTTCCTACGAGCAGTACTTC. V and J are TRBV5-4 and TRBJ2-7, with 8 bases that match TRBD1. The V gene end was trimmed by 0 bases and the J gene end by 1 base; junction bases not matched to a gene: 3. The CDR3 sequence is 15 residues long. The V gene's germline CDR1 is SGHNT and CDR2 YYREEE (reference sequence).

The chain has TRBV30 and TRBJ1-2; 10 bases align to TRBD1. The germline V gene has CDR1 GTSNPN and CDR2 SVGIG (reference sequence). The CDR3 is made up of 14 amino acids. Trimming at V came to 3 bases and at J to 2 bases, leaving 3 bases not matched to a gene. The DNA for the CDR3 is TGTGCCTGGAGCGGGGACAGGGGCAACTATGGCTACACCTTC. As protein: CAWSGDRGNYGYTF.

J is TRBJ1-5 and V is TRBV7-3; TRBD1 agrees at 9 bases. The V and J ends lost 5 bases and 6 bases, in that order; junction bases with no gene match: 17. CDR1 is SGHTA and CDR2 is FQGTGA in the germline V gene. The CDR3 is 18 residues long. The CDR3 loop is CASSPPRDRAPLCQPQHF. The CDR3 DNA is TGTGCCAGCAGCCCCCCGAGGGACAGGGCCCCACTTTGTCAGCCCCAGCATTTT.

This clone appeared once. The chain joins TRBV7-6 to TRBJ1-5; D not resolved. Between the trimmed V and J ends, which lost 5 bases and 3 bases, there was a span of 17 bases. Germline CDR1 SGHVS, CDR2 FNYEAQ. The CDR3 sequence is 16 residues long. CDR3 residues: CASSPHSRQINQPQHF. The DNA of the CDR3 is TGTGCCAGCAGCCCCCACTCGCGGCAGATCAATCAGCCCCAGCATTTT.

The CDR3 region is CASSLGVVNTEAFF. The CDR3, as DNA: TGTGCCAGCAGCTTGGGGGTCGTGAACACTGAAGCTTTCTTT. The chain combines TRBV5-4 with TRBJ1-1; D is undetermined. The ends were cut back, 0 bases at V and 0 bases at J, with 6 bases in the middle. Germline V gene sequence: CDR1 SGHNT, CDR2 YYREEE (reference sequence). The length of the CDR3 is 14 residues.

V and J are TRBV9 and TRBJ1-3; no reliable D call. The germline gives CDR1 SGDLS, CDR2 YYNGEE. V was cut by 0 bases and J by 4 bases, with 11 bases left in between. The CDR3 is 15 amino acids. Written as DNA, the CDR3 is TGTGCCAGCAGCGTAGATTTGGTGAGCGGAAACACCATATATTTT. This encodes CASSVDLVSGNTIYF.

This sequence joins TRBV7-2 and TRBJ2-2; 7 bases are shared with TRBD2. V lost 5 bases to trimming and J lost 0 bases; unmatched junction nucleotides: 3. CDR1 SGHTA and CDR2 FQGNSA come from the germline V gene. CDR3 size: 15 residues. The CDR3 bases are TGTGCCAGCAGCCTGGGGGGGGCGAACACCGGGGAGCTGTTTTTT. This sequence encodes CASSLGGANTGELFF.

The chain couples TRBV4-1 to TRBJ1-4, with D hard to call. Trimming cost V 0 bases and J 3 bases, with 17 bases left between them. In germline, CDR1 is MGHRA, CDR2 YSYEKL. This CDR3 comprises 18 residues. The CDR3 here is CASSQDQSSRTANEKLFF. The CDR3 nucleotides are TGCGCCAGCAGCCAAGACCAGAGCTCCAGGACGGCTAATGAAAAACTGTTTTTT.